This T cell receptor (beta chain) was identified during a study of cytomegalovirus exposure and HLA in healthy donors. The PCR ran on 60 Vbeta and 13 Jbeta primers. Profiled with immunoSEQ multiplex PCR; TCRdb holds only in-frame clones, not every one. The table has about 130,000 clones, 74% seen once. The CDR3 covers 12 residues. V was pared by 2 bases and J by 8 bases, with 7 bases between. From germline, CDR1 is LNHDA and CDR2 SQIVND (reference sequence). The receptor was derived from a man in his late teens or twenties in good health and CMV-seropositive. The sample comprised PBMCs. The chain joins TRBV19 to TRBJ2-1; tentatively, D is TRBD2 (6 bases). CDR3: CASSILADEQFF. DNA for the CDR3: TGTGCCAGTAGTATATTAGCGGATGAGCAGTTCTTC.